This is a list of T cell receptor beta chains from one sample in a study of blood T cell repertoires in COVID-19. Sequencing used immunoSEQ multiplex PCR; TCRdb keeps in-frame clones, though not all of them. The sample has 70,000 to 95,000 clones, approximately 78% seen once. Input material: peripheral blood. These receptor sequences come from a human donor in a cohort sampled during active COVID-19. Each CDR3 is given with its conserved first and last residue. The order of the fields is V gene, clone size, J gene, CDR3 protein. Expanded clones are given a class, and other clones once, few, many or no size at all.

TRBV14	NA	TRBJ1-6	CASSHLRGAQYNSPLHF
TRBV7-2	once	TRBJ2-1	CASRLNSGAYNEQFF
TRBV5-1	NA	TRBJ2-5	CASSLVSVETQYF
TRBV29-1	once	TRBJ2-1	CSVPPAGGPYNEQFF
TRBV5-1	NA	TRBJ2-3	CASSLGTGTSTDTQYF
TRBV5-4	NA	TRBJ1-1	CASSLERVNTEAFF
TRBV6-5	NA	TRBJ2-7	CASSPRGFNSYEQYF
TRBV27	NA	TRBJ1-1	CASSFGQGARGTEAFF
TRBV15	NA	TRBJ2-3	CATSARQTLSTDTQYF
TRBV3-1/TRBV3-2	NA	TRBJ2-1	CASSQEAEQFF
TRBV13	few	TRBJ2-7	CASSLHRGSYEQYF
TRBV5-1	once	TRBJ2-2	CASNTPNTGELFF
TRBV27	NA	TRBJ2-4	CATKLAGVAKNIQYF
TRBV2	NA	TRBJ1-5	CASRDREDQPQHF
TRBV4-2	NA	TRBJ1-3	CASSQRLGGGGNTIYF
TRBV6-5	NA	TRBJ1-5	CASSYGGDHQPQHF
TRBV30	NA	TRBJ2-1	CAWSRLWREQFF
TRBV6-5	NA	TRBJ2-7	CASSYGDRTYEQYF
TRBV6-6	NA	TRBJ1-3	CASSYTSSGNTIYF
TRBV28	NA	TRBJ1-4	CASSLDRVEKLFF
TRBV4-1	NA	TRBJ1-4	CASSYPARGLGANEKLFF
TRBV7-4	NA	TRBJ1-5	CASSAPRGQGDQPQHF
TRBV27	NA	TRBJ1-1	CASSPPWGTVNTEAFF
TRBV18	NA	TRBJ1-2	CASSRTGEGYTF
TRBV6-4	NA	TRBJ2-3	CASSDGQGADTQYF
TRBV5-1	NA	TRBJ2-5	CASSPGLAGGWETQYF
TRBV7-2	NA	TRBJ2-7	CASSSSGGLSYEQYF
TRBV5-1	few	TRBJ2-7	CASSPLASEYEQYF